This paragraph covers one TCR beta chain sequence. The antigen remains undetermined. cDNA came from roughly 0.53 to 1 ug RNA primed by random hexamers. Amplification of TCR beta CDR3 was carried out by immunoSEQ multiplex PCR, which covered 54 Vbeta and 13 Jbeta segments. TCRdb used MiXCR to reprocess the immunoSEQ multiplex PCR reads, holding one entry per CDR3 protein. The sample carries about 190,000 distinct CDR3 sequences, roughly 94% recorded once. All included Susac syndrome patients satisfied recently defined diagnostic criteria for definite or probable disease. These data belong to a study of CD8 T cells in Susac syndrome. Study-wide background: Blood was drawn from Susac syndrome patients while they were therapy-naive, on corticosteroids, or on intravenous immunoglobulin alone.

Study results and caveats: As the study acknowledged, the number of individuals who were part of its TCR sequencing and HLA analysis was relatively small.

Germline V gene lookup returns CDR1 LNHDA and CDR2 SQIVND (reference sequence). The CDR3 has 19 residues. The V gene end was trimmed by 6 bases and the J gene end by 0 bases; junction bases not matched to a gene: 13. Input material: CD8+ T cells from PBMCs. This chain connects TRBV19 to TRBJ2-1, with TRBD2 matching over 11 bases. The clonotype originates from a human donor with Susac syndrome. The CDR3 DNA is TGTGCCAGTAGCCCTCTAGCGGGAGGCCCTAAGAGCTCCTACAATGAGCAGTTCTTC. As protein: CASSPLAGGPKSSYNEQFF.